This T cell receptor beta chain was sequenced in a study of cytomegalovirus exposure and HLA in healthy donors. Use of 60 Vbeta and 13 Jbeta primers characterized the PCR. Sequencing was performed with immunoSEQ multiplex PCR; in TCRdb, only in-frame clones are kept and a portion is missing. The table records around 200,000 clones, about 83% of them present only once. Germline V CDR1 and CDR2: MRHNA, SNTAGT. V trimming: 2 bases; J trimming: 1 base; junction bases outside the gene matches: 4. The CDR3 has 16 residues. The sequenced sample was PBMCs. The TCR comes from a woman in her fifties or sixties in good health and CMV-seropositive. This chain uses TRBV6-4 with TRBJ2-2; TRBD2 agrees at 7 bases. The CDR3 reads CASSDEASGNTGELFF. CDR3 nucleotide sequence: TGTGCCAGCAGTGACGAGGCTAGCGGGAACACCGGGGAGCTGTTTTTT.